The 17 T cell receptor beta chains listed next were all sequenced from one sample in a study of blood T cell repertoires in COVID-19. The repertoire was sequenced with immunoSEQ multiplex PCR; TCRdb's copy has only in-frame clones and lacks some. The profile shows around 100,000 clones, about 90% of them singletons. Sequencing used peripheral blood. These receptors all stem from a man aged 18 to 30 with acute or convalescent COVID-19.

The V call is TRBV4-2, the J call TRBJ2-2, with D perhaps matching TRBD1 (5 bases). The germline gives CDR1 LGHNA, CDR2 YNFKEQ. The CDR3 is made up of 15 amino acids. V lost 8 bases, J lost 4 bases, and 17 bases lay in between. The DNA for the CDR3 is TGTGCCAGCGGTGGGGCCACCCCGGGCACCGGGGAGCTGTTTTTT. Residues: CASGGATPGTGELFF.

This CDR3 is CASSIDGGRETQYF. CDR3 nucleotide sequence: TGTGCCAGTAGTATAGATGGGGGCCGAGAGACCCAGTACTTC. The chain couples TRBV19 to TRBJ2-5; the D gene is possibly TRBD1 (6 bases). The CDR3 is made up of 14 amino acids. The germline CDR1 and CDR2 sequences are LNHDA and SQIVND (reference sequence). V shed 0 bases and J shed 4 bases, with 9 bases lying between them.

This chain joins TRBV27 and TRBJ1-1, with 9 nucleotides matching TRBD1. The CDR3 is 14 residues long. Germline V gene data show CDR1 as MNHEY and CDR2 as SMNVEV (reference sequence). J gave up 8 bases and V 5 bases, and 9 bases lay outside the gene matches. The CDR3 reads CASSLLSGTGEAFF. The CDR3 nucleotides are TGTGCCAGCAGTCTCCTTTCCGGGACAGGGGAAGCTTTCTTT.

V is TRBV6-5 and J is TRBJ1-6; 7 nucleotides agree with TRBD1. Germline loops: CDR1 MNHEY, CDR2 SVGAGI. V was clipped by 5 bases and J by 13 bases; unmatched bases: 8. The CDR3 contains 13 residues. The CDR3 bases are TGTGCCAGCAGTCGGCCAGGGGGGACCCCCCTCCACTTT. It yields the protein CASSRPGGTPLHF.

The chain combines TRBV5-4 with TRBJ2-2, with D perhaps TRBD2 (6 bases). V lost 4 bases and J 6 bases, leaving 13 bases between the germline ends. The CDR3 runs 14 residues. Germline V gene data show CDR1 as SGHNT and CDR2 as YYREEE (reference sequence). DNA of the CDR3: TGTGCCAGCAGCCAAAGACTAGAAGCCGGGGAGCTGTTTTTT. Amino acids: CASSQRLEAGELFF.

The gene calls are TRBV12-3 or TRBV12-4 and TRBJ1-5; no reliable D call. The CDR3 consists of 13 residues. Trimming took off 3 bases at V and 0 bases at J, with 3 bases between the two ends. The CDR3 here is CASSFSSNQPQHF. CDR3 nucleotide sequence: TGTGCCAGCAGTTTTAGTAGCAATCAGCCCCAGCATTTT.

In its sample, this clone was seen once. This rearrangement joins TRBV15 to TRBJ1-4; 9 bases are a match to TRBD1. Looked up from germline, CDR1 is LNHNV and CDR2 is YYDKDF (reference sequence). V trimming: 4 bases; J trimming: 8 bases; junction bases outside the gene matches: 5. The CDR3 is made up of 14 amino acids. The CDR3 here is CATSTSGTGEKLFF. CDR3 sequence (DNA): TGTGCCACCAGCACCTCCGGGACAGGGGAAAAACTGTTTTTT.

This clone was counted once. This sequence joins TRBV14 and TRBJ1-1, with 10 bases aligning to TRBD1. Germline V lookup: CDR1 SGHDN, CDR2 FVKESK. This CDR3 is built from 16 residues. J gave up 5 bases and V 4 bases, and 10 bases lay outside the gene matches. The CDR3 nucleotides read TGTGCCAGCAGCCTCCGGACAGGGGGATCAGAGACTGAAGCTTTCTTT. Its protein product is CASSLRTGGSETEAFF.

This clone was recorded only once. The chain joins TRBV7-9 to TRBJ1-4; tentative D call: TRBD1 (6 bases). There are 13 residues in the CDR3. Germline CDR1 is SEHNR and CDR2 is FQNEAQ (reference sequence). Trimming cost V 5 bases and J 8 bases, with 12 bases left between them. The DNA of the CDR3 is TGTGCCAGCAGCGACGGACAGTACGAAAAACTGTTTTTT. Translation gives CASSDGQYEKLFF.

The CDR3 bases are TGTGCCAGCAGTTTAACAGGGGCCAATGAGCAGTTCTTC. Translation: CASSLTGANEQFF. The V and J genes are TRBV6-5 and TRBJ2-1; 7 bases line up with TRBD1. Germline trimming cut 4 bases from V and 6 bases from J; bases unmatched to any gene: 3. Germline loops: CDR1 MNHEY, CDR2 SVGAGI. The CDR3 is 13 residues long.

The chain carries TRBV7-9 and TRBJ2-1, with 12 bases identical to TRBD2. CDR1 is SEHNR and CDR2 is FQNEAQ in the germline V gene (reference sequence). The length of the CDR3 is 17 residues. The V and J ends lost 3 bases and 8 bases, in that order; junction bases with no gene match: 11. CDR3 protein: CASSFGLAGGYYDEQFF. CDR3 in DNA: TGTGCCAGCAGCTTCGGTCTAGCGGGAGGGTATTACGATGAGCAGTTCTTC.

This chain connects TRBV9 to TRBJ1-2; no definite D call. V lost 4 bases and J 6 bases, leaving 13 bases between the germline ends. Per germline, CDR1 SGDLS and CDR2 YYNGEE. The CDR3 spans 13 residues. The DNA of the CDR3 is TGTGCCAGCAGCCTGAGCCTCGCGGATGGCTACACCTTC. This gives the protein CASSLSLADGYTF. The whole variable domain, filled in from reference TRBV9 and TRBJ1-2, reads DSGVTQTPKHLITATGQRVTLRCSPRSGDLSVYWYQQSLDQGLQFLIQYYNGEERAKGNILERFSAQQFPDLHSELNLSSLELGDSALYFCASSLSLADGYTFGSGTRLTVV.

The chain recombines TRBV19 with TRBJ1-2; 10 positions match TRBD1. From germline, CDR1 is LNHDA and CDR2 SQIVND (reference sequence). V dropped 5 bases and J dropped 2; count of bases not matched to a gene: 14. The CDR3 has 18 residues. In nucleotides, the CDR3 is TGTGCCAGTAGTCCACGACCCTTCCTGACAGGGGGCAACTATGGCTACACCTTC. Amino acid sequence: CASSPRPFLTGGNYGYTF.

V and J are TRBV30 and TRBJ2-5; 9 bases are a match to TRBD2. With V trimmed by 8 bases and J by 0 bases, 13 bases remained unmatched. The CDR3 extends over 16 amino acids. CDR1 and CDR2 (germline): GTSNPN, SVGIG (reference sequence). The CDR3 here is CAGSLGAGGYQETQYF. CDR3 in DNA: TGTGCCGGCAGCCTTGGGGCGGGAGGGTACCAAGAGACCCAGTACTTC.

This clone was observed a handful of times. The chain employs TRBV6-5 and TRBJ2-7, with a tentative D call TRBD2 (6 bases). This CDR3 has 13 amino acids. Germline values: CDR1 MNHEY, CDR2 SVGAGI. Trimming took off 6 bases at V and 0 bases at J, with 9 bases between the two ends. The CDR3 nucleotides are TGTGCCAGCAGGGACGGGAGCTCCTACGAGCAGTACTTC. This encodes CASRDGSSYEQYF.

In this sample, this clone turned up once. This chain connects TRBV6-6 to TRBJ1-2; TRBD1 aligns across 11 bases. Germline V gene data show CDR1 as MNHNY and CDR2 as SVGAGI (reference sequence). The J segment lost 3 bases and the V segment lost 5 bases, leaving 8 bases of the junction unmatched. The CDR3 covers 16 residues. The chain's CDR3 is CASSNPGTGGDYGYTF. CDR3 nucleotides: TGTGCCAGCAGTAACCCTGGGACAGGGGGGGACTATGGCTACACCTTC.

The V gene is TRBV7-9, the J gene TRBJ2-2; weak D call: TRBD1 (5 bases). Germline V CDR1 and CDR2: SEHNR, FQNEAQ (reference sequence). The CDR3 runs to 16 residues. Trimming removed 5 bases from V and 2 bases from J, with 15 bases in between. The CDR3 DNA sequence: TGTGCCAGCAGCCGTCACCCCAGGGATAACACCGGGGAGCTGTTTTTT. It yields the protein CASSRHPRDNTGELFF.